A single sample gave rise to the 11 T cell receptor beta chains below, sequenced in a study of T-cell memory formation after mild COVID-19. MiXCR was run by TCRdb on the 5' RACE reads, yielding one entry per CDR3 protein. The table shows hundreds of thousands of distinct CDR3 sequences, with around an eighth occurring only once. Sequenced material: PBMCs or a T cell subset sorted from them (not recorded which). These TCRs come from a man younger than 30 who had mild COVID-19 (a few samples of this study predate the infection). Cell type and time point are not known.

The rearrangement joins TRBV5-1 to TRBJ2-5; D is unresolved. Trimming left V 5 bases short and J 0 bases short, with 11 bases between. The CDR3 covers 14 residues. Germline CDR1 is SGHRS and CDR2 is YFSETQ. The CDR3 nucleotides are TGCGCCAGCAGTTCCGACTTGTACCAAGAGACCCAGTACTTC. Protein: CASSSDLYQETQYF.

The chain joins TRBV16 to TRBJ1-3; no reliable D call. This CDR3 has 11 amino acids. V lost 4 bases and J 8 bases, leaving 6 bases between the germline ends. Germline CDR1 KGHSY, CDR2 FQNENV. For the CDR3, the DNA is TGTGCCAGCAGCCTCGGGGACACCATATATTTT. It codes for CASSLGDTIYF. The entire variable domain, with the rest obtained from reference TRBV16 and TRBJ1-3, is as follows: GEEVAQTPKHLVRGEGQKAKLYCAPIKGHSYVFWYQQVLKNEFKFLISFQNENVFDETGMPKERFSAKCLPNSPCSLEIQATKLEDSAVYFCASSLGDTIYFGEGSWLTVV.

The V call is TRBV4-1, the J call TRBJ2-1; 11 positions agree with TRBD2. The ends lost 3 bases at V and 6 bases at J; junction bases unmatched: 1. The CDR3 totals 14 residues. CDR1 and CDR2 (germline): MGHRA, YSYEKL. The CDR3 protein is CASSQGLAANEQFF. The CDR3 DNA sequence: TGCGCCAGCAGCCAGGGACTAGCGGCCAATGAGCAGTTCTTC.

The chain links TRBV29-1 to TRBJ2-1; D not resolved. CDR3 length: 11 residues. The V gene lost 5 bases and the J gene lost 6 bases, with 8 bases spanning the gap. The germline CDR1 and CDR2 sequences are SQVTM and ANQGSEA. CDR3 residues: CSVPGPNEQFF. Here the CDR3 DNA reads TGCAGCGTTCCTGGACCCAATGAGCAGTTCTTC.

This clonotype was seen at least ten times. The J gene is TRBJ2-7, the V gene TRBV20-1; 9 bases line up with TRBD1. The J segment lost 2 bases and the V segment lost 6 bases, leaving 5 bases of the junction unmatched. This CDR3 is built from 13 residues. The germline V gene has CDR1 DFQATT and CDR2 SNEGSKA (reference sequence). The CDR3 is CSAEGQGAYEQYF. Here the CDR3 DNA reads TGCAGTGCGGAGGGACAGGGAGCCTACGAGCAGTACTTC.

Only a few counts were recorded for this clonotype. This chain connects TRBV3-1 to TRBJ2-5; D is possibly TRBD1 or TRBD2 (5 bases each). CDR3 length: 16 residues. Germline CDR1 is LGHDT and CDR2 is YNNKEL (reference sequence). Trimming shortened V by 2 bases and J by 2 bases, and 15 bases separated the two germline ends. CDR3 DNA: TGTGCCAGCAGCCAACGTGGGGCCGGGATTCAAGAGACCCAGTACTTC. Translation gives CASSQRGAGIQETQYF.

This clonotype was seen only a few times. Written as DNA, the CDR3 is TGTGCCTGGAGTGGAGGCCAAGGCAATGAGCAGTTCTTC. Its protein product is CAWSGGQGNEQFF. This chain uses TRBV30 with TRBJ2-1, with D unclear. Deletions cut 1 base from V and 6 bases from J, with 10 bases between. The CDR3 contains 13 residues. CDR1 is GTSNPN and CDR2 is SVGIG in the germline V gene (reference sequence).

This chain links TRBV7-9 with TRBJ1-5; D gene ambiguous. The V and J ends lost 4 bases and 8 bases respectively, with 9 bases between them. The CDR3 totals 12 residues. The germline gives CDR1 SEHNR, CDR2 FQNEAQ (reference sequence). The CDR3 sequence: CASSSTAEPQHF. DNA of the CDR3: TGTGCCAGCAGCTCCACAGCGGAGCCCCAGCATTTT.

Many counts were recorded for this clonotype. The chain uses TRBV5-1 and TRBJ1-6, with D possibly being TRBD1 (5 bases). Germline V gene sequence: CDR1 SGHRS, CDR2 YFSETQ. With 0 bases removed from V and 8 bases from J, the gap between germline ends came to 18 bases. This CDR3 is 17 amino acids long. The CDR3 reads CASSLAGGLWEDSPLHF. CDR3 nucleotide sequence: TGCGCCAGCAGCTTGGCTGGGGGACTCTGGGAAGATTCACCCCTCCACTTT.

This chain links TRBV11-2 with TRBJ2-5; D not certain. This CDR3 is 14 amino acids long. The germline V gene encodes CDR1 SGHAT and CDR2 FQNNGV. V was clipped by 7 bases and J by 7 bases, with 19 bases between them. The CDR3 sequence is CASTLMDARGTQYF. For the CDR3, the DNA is TGTGCCAGCACCCTAATGGACGCTCGCGGGACCCAGTACTTC.

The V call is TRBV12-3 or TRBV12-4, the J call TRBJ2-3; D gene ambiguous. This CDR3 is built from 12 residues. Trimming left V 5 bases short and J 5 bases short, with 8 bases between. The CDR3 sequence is CASSTIEDTQYF. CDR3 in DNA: TGTGCCAGCAGTACTATCGAAGATACGCAGTATTTT.